One and the same sample provided the 28 T cell receptor beta chains below, sequenced in a study of vaccination effects on CD4 cells after COVID-19. Viral peptide pools were used in the ViraFEST assay to expand antigen-specific CD4+ T cells, and sequencing came afterward. After more than 8 days in culture, the CD4+ T cells were isolated. In the vaccine recipients, nucleocapsid antibodies were negative and there was no prior SARS-CoV-2 infection. Using immunoSEQ multiplex PCR, the repertoire was profiled, and TCRdb retains in-frame clones only, with some absent. This table has about 20,000 clones, around three quarters appearing once. Which antigens these TCRs recognize remains unknown. Material: CD4+ T cells from PBMCs cultured with HCoV-NL63 spike peptides, obtained before COVID-19 vaccination. All receptors come from a human donor who received a COVID-19 vaccine.

The genes are TRBV7-2 and TRBJ2-2, with D possibly TRBD2 on 5 matching bases. The V gene's germline CDR1 is SGHTA and CDR2 FQGNSA. Trimming pared 0 bases from V and 0 bases from J, leaving 5 bases between. The CDR3 length is 15 residues. This CDR3 is CASSLAGANTGELFF. In DNA, the CDR3 is TGTGCCAGCAGCTTAGCGGGAGCGAACACCGGGGAGCTGTTTTTT.

This clone showed up just a few times. The chain employs TRBV29-1 and TRBJ2-1; TRBD1 matches at 8 bases. CDR3 size: 15 residues. Losses at the gene ends were 8 bases for V and 9 bases for J; bases not matched to a gene: 18. From germline, CDR1 is SQVTM and CDR2 ANQGSEA. This chain's CDR3 is CSIVGRQGPGGEQFF. The CDR3 DNA reads TGCAGCATTGTTGGCCGACAGGGGCCCGGCGGTGAGCAGTTCTTC.

This chain joins TRBV2 and TRBJ2-2; D perhaps matches TRBD2 (5 bases). The CDR3 spans 15 residues. CDR1 and CDR2 from the germline V gene are SNHLY and FYNNEI. V was clipped by 5 bases and J by 7 bases, with 17 bases between them. CDR3 in DNA: TGTGCCAGCAGTTTGGGCTCCACGGGGAACGGGGAGCTGTTTTTT. It yields the protein CASSLGSTGNGELFF.

This rearrangement joins TRBV24-1 to TRBJ2-1; D is uncertain. This CDR3 has 12 amino acids. V dropped 7 bases and J dropped 7 bases, with 10 bases sitting between them. The germline CDR1 and CDR2 sequences are KGHDR and SFDVKD. The CDR3 bases are TGTGCCACCAGCAGGCTTGGGAATGAGCAGTTCTTC. This gives the protein CATSRLGNEQFF.

This clone was recorded a few times. The chain is built from TRBV5-1 and TRBJ2-5, with TRBD1 matching 10 bases. The J segment lost 5 bases and the V segment lost 4 bases, leaving 11 bases of the junction unmatched. Germline V gene sequence: CDR1 SGHRS, CDR2 YFSETQ. The CDR3 extends over 16 amino acids. CDR3 region: CASSLIPGTGDETQYF. The CDR3 DNA reads TGCGCCAGCAGCCTAATTCCCGGGACAGGGGACGAGACCCAGTACTTC.

In its sample, this clone was seen a few times. The chain combines TRBV2 with TRBJ2-1; D is ambiguous. Germline-derived CDR1 and CDR2 are SNHLY and FYNNEI. V dropped 6 bases and J dropped 7 bases, with 7 bases sitting between them. The CDR3 is made up of 11 amino acids. CDR3 in DNA: TGTGCCAGCAGAAGAGGAAATGAGCAGTTCTTC. It codes for CASRRGNEQFF.

The chain uses TRBV10-3 and TRBJ2-2, with a weak D call TRBD1 (6 bases). CDR1 ENHRY and CDR2 SYGVKD come from the germline V gene. The CDR3 runs 16 residues. V was trimmed by 8 bases and J by 0 bases, leaving 16 bases between them. As DNA, the CDR3 is TGTGCCATCCCAGGCGCGACAGGTCCGAACACCGGGGAGCTGTTTTTT. This sequence encodes CAIPGATGPNTGELFF.

The CDR3 protein is CASSVMGRTAGGDTQYF. The CDR3 DNA reads TGTGCCAGCAGCGTAATGGGACGGACAGCCGGAGGGGATACGCAGTATTTT. The V gene is TRBV9, the J gene TRBJ2-3, with D perhaps TRBD1 or TRBD2 (6 bases each). The V end lost 1 base, the J end lost 6 bases, and 21 bases lay between the germline ends. The CDR3 has 17 amino acids. Germline V CDR1 and CDR2: SGDLS, YYNGEE.

This clone came up a few times. The V and J genes are TRBV3-1 (or the pseudogene TRBV3-2) and TRBJ1-2, with D perhaps TRBD1 (6 bases). The CDR3 is 14 amino acids. CDR1 LGHDT and CDR2 YNNKEL come from the germline V gene (reference sequence). V lost 2 bases to trimming and J lost 8 bases, with 15 bases between them. The CDR3 region is CASSQPTGLSGYTF. The CDR3, as DNA: TGTGCCAGCAGCCAACCTACAGGGTTGAGCGGCTACACCTTC.

The genes are TRBV5-4 and TRBJ2-3, with unresolved D. The V gene lost 0 bases and the J gene lost 6 bases, with 11 bases spanning the gap. Germline CDR1 SGHNT, CDR2 YYREEE (reference sequence). The CDR3 is 14 residues long. DNA of the CDR3: TGTGCCAGCAGCTTGGAGTCCCGACCGGATACGCAGTATTTT. Residues: CASSLESRPDTQYF.

This clone was seen a single time. The CDR3 is CASSPSYAHRGETQYF. The CDR3 DNA reads TGTGCCAGCAGCCCATCATACGCGCACAGAGGCGAGACCCAGTACTTC. The V gene is TRBV3-1 (or the pseudogene TRBV3-2), the J gene TRBJ2-5; no firm D call. V was trimmed by 4 bases and J by 5 bases, leaving 20 bases between them. This CDR3 comprises 16 residues. Looked up from germline, CDR1 is LGHDT and CDR2 is YNNKEL (reference sequence).

V is TRBV19 and J is TRBJ2-6; TRBD2 matches at 12 bases. CDR3 size: 17 residues. Germline-derived CDR1 and CDR2 are LNHDA and SQIVND (reference sequence). V shed 6 bases and J 0 bases; nucleotides not matched to a gene: 3. The CDR3 nucleotides read TGTGCCAGTAGAGGACTAGCGGGGAGCTCTGGGGCCAACGTCCTGACTTTC. This sequence encodes CASRGLAGSSGANVLTF.

CDR3 sequence: CASSVRLAGGDEQFF. For the CDR3, the DNA is TGTGCCAGCAGCGTTCGACTAGCGGGAGGTGATGAGCAGTTCTTC. The V call is TRBV9, the J call TRBJ2-1; 13 positions match TRBD2. The J segment lost 8 bases and the V segment lost 2 bases, leaving 4 bases of the junction unmatched. Germline loops: CDR1 SGDLS, CDR2 YYNGEE. CDR3 length equals 15 residues.

The sample holds a few counts of this clone. The chain uses TRBV15 and TRBJ2-7, with TRBD2 matching over 7 bases. The germline CDR1 and CDR2 sequences are LNHNV and YYDKDF (reference sequence). The CDR3 length is 14 residues. J was trimmed by 6 bases and V by 0 bases; bases with no gene match: 5. CDR3 nucleotides: TGTGCCACCAGCAGAGATCTCGGCGGGGGCGAGCAGTACTTC. The encoded protein is CATSRDLGGGEQYF.

The CDR3 loop is CASSWGGGPSPDTQYF. The CDR3 DNA is TGTGCCAGCAGCTGGGGCGGGGGACCGAGCCCAGATACGCAGTATTTT. The V and J genes are TRBV5-8 and TRBJ2-3, with 7 bases fitting TRBD2. CDR1 is SGHTS, CDR2 YDEGEE, per germline. The CDR3 extends over 16 amino acids. Trimming removed 3 bases from V and 4 bases from J; junction bases left unmatched: 11.

The CDR3 is CASSLSRGYNEKLFF. CDR3 DNA: TGTGCCAGCAGTTTATCTAGGGGTTATAATGAAAAACTGTTTTTT. The chain uses TRBV27 and TRBJ1-4; TRBD1 might be the D (5 bases). V was shortened by 0 bases and J by 4 bases, with 9 bases between the two germline ends. Per the germline V gene, CDR1 is MNHEY and CDR2 is SMNVEV (reference sequence). The CDR3 covers 15 residues.

The V and J genes are TRBV7-2 and TRBJ2-3, with 10 bases that match TRBD2. The CDR3 contains 15 residues. CDR1 is SGHTA, CDR2 FQGNSA, per germline. Unmatched junction bases numbered 10, after V lost 5 bases and J lost 8 bases. CDR3 sequence (DNA): TGTGCCAGCAGCAGTTACAGCGGGAGGGGGGGTACGCAGTATTTT. It is translated as CASSSYSGRGGTQYF.

V gene TRBV27 combines with J gene TRBJ1-6; TRBD1 aligns across 9 bases. Unmatched junction bases numbered 9, after V lost 2 bases and J lost 10 bases. This CDR3 contains 16 residues. CDR1 is MNHEY, CDR2 SMNVEV, per germline (reference sequence). CDR3 DNA sequence: TGTGCCAGCAGTTTAGTGTCTGGGACAGGGAGATCACCCCTCCACTTT. Amino acids: CASSLVSGTGRSPLHF.

V and J are TRBV6-6 and TRBJ1-3, with D possibly being TRBD1 (5 bases). The CDR3 spans 17 residues. V was pared by 5 bases and J by 0 bases, with 17 bases between. Looked up from germline, CDR1 is MNHNY and CDR2 is SVGAGI (reference sequence). This CDR3 is CASSRRAGPFSGNTIYF. In DNA form, the CDR3 reads TGTGCCAGCAGTCGAAGGGCAGGGCCGTTCTCTGGAAACACCATATATTTT.

The rearrangement links TRBV2 to TRBJ2-5, with D possibly being TRBD2 (5 bases). V gave up 7 bases and J gave up 1 base, with 13 bases separating them. The germline V gene encodes CDR1 SNHLY and CDR2 FYNNEI. This CDR3 has 14 amino acids. The DNA for the CDR3 is TGTGCCAGCAAAACGGGGTGGAGCCAAGAGACCCAGTACTTC. Translation gives CASKTGWSQETQYF.

V is TRBV7-9 and J is TRBJ1-5; D remains ambiguous. CDR1 is SEHNR and CDR2 is FQNEAQ in the germline V gene (reference sequence). V was shortened by 2 bases and J by 3 bases, with 11 bases between the two germline ends. The length of the CDR3 is 15 residues. As DNA, the CDR3 is TGTGCCAGCAGCTTATCTCTCGGGGACAATCAGCCCCAGCATTTT. It yields the protein CASSLSLGDNQPQHF.

The chain is built from TRBV6-5 and TRBJ2-5; 8 bases are shared with TRBD2. This CDR3 region has 14 residues. Trimming cost V 3 bases and J 2 bases; bases outside gene matches: 2. Germline assignment: CDR1 MNHEY and CDR2 SVGAGI. The CDR3 region has the DNA TGTGCCAGCAGTTATGCGGGGGGTCAAGAGACCCAGTACTTC. It specifies CASSYAGGQETQYF.

The chain links TRBV3-1 (or the pseudogene TRBV3-2) to TRBJ1-1, with 10 bases fitting TRBD1. Germline V gene sequence: CDR1 LGHDT, CDR2 YNNKEL (reference sequence). Germline trimming cut 7 bases from V and 1 base from J; bases unmatched to any gene: 6. This CDR3 is 15 amino acids long. CDR3 residues: CASIGTGVANTEAFF. CDR3 bases: TGTGCCAGCATAGGGACAGGGGTTGCGAACACTGAAGCTTTCTTT.

This chain joins TRBV5-6 and TRBJ2-7; D is unresolved. CDR1 is SGHDT and CDR2 is YYEEEE in the germline V gene. Trimming shortened V by 4 bases and J by 6 bases, and 14 bases separated the two germline ends. The CDR3 covers 13 residues. CDR3: CASSAYLIAEQYF. For the CDR3, the DNA is TGTGCCAGCAGCGCATATCTCATAGCCGAGCAGTACTTC.

The V call is TRBV19, the J call TRBJ2-4; no definite D call. Per the germline V gene, CDR1 is LNHDA and CDR2 is SQIVND (reference sequence). The CDR3 covers 13 residues. Trimming removed 0 bases from V and 8 bases from J, with 8 bases in between. In DNA, the CDR3 is TGTGCCAGTAGTATAGAGGGCTTTTACATTCAGTACTTC. Amino acid sequence: CASSIEGFYIQYF.

In regard to this clone: Other DNA sequences in this specimen translate into the identical CDR3. The CDR3 nucleotides read TGTGCCAGCAGCGTAGGCTCTACCTCCTACAATGAGCAGTTCTTC. This translates into CASSVGSTSYNEQFF. The chain employs TRBV9 and TRBJ2-1; D unresolved. The CDR3 spans 15 residues. Trimming took off 0 bases at V and 0 bases at J, with 7 bases between the two ends. Germline loops: CDR1 SGDLS, CDR2 YYNGEE. Supplemented by reference TRBV9 and TRBJ2-1, the full variable domain reads DSGVTQTPKHLITATGQRVTLRCSPRSGDLSVYWYQQSLDQGLQFLIQYYNGEERAKGNILERFSAQQFPDLHSELNLSSLELGDSALYFCASSVGSTSYNEQFFGPGTRLTVL.

This clone was recorded a few times. J is TRBJ1-1 and V is TRBV20-1; D possibly corresponds to TRBD1 (5 bases). The CDR3 loop spans 12 amino acids. Trimming removed 3 bases from V and 3 bases from J, with 8 bases in between. CDR1 is DFQATT and CDR2 is SNEGSKA in the germline V gene (reference sequence). The CDR3 loop reads CSASRRDTEAFF. The CDR3 nucleotides read TGCAGTGCTAGTCGCAGGGACACTGAAGCTTTCTTT.

This chain connects TRBV18 to TRBJ2-3; D unclear. The CDR3 is made up of 12 amino acids. Per germline, CDR1 KGHSH and CDR2 LQKENI. Trimming cost V 5 bases and J 0 bases, with 3 bases left between them. The DNA for the CDR3 is TGTGCCAGCTCAACCAGCACAGATACGCAGTATTTT. It codes for CASSTSTDTQYF. The variable domain in full, with the rest retrieved from reference TRBV18 and TRBJ2-3, is NAGVMQNPRHLVRRRGQEARLRCSPMKGHSHVYWYRQLPEEGLKFMVYLQKENIIDESGMPKERFSAEFPKEGPSILRIQQVVRGDSAAYFCASSTSTDTQYFGPGTRLTVL.